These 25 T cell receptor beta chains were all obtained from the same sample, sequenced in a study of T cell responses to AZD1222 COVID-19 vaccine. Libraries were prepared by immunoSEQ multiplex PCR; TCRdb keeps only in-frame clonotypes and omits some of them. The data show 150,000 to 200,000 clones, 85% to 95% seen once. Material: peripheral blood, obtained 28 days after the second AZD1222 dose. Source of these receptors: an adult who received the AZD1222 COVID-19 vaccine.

CDR3: CASSSPPPPDTQYF. The CDR3 DNA follows: TGTGCCAGCAGTTCTCCACCCCCTCCTGATACGCAGTATTTT. The J gene is TRBJ2-3, the V gene TRBV6-2 or TRBV6-3; D unclear. In germline, CDR1 is MNHEY, CDR2 SVGEGT. With 4 bases removed from V and 6 bases from J, the gap between germline ends came to 14 bases. CDR3 length: 14 amino acids.

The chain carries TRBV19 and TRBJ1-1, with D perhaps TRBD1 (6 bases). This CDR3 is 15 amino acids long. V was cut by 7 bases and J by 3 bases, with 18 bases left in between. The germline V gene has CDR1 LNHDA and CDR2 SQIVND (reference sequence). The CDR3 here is CASINRAGGYTEAFF. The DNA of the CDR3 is TGTGCCAGTATAAACAGGGCGGGGGGGTACACTGAAGCTTTCTTT. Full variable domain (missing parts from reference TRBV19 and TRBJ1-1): DGGITQSPKYLFRKEGQNVTLSCEQNLNHDAMYWYRQDPGQGLRLIYYSQIVNDFQKGDIAEGYSVSREKKESFPLTVTSAQKNPTAFYLCASINRAGGYTEAFFGQGTRLTVV.

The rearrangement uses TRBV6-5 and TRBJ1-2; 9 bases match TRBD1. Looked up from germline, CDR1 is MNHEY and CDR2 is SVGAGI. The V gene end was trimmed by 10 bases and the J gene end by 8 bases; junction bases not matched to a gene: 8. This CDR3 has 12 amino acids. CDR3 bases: TGTGCCACCACGGGACAGGGAACGGGCTACACCTTC. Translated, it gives CATTGQGTGYTF.

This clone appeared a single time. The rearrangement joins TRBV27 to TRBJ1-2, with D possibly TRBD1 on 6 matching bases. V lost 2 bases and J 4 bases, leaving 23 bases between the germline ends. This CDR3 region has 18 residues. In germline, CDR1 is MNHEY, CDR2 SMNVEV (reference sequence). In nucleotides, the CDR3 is TGTGCCAGCAGTTTACCGCGCCCCCAGGGGCCGATTGTCTATGGCTACACCTTC. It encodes CASSLPRPQGPIVYGYTF.

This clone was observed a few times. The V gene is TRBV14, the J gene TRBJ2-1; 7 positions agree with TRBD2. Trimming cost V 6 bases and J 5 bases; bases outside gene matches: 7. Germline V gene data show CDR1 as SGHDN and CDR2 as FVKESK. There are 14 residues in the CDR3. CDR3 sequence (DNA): TGTGCCAGCAGTTCACTAGCGTGGAACAATGAGCAGTTCTTC. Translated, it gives CASSSLAWNNEQFF.

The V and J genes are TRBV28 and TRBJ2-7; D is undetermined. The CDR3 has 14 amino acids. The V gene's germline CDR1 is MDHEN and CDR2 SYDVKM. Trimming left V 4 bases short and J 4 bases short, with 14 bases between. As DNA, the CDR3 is TGTGCCAGCAGTTATCCAAGGGTGAAGTACGAGCAGTACTTC. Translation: CASSYPRVKYEQYF.

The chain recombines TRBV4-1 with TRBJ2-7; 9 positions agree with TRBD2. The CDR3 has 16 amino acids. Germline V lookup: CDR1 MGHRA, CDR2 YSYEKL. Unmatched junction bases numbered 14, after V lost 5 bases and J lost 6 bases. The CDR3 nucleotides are TGCGCCAGCAGCATCGCTGGGGGAGCGGGAGGCGGCGAGCAGTACTTC. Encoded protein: CASSIAGGAGGGEQYF.

The CDR3 here is CASSITREAENIQYF. CDR3 bases: TGTGCCAGTAGTATTACCCGGGAGGCCGAAAACATTCAGTACTTC. The chain has TRBV19 and TRBJ2-4; 7 bases map to TRBD2. Per the germline V gene, CDR1 is LNHDA and CDR2 is SQIVND (reference sequence). Trimming took 3 bases from V and 5 from J; bases not matched to a gene: 7. The CDR3 has 15 residues.

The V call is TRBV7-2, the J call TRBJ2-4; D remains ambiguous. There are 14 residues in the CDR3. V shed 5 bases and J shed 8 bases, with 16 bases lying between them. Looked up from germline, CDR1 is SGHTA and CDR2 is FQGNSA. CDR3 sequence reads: CASSTSPSEDIQYF. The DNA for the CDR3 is TGTGCCAGCAGCACCTCCCCGAGTGAGGACATTCAGTACTTC.

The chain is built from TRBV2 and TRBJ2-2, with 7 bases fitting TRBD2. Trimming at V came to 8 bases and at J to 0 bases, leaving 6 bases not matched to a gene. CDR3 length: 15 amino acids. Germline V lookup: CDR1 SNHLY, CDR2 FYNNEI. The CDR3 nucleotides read TGTGCCAGCGGGGGGGTAGGGGCGAACACCGGGGAGCTGTTTTTT. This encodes CASGGVGANTGELFF.

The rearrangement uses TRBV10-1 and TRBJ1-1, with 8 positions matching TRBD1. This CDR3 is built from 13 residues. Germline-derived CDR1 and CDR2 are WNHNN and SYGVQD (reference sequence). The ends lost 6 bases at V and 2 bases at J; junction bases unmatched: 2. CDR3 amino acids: CASSDRGNTEAFF. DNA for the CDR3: TGCGCCAGCAGCGACAGGGGTAACACTGAAGCTTTCTTT.

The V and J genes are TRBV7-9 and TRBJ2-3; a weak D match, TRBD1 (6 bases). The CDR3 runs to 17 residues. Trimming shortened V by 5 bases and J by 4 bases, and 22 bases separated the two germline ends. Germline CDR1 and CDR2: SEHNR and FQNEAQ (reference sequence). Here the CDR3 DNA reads TGTGCCAGCAGCATAACTCGGGACACTAACCCGCCAGATACGCAGTATTTT. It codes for CASSITRDTNPPDTQYF.

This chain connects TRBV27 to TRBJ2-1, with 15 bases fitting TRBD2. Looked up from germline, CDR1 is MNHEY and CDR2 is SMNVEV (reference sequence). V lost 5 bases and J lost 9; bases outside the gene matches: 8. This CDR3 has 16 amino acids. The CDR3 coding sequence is TGTGCCAGCAGTGCGTTGGGACTAGCGGGAGGAGGTGAGCAGTTCTTC. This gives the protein CASSALGLAGGGEQFF.

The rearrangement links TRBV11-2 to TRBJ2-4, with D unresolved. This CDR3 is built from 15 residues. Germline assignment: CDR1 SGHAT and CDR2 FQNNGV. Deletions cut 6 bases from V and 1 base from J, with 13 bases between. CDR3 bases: TGTGCCAGCAGTTACGCCGGGCAGGCCAAAAACATTCAGTACTTC. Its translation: CASSYAGQAKNIQYF. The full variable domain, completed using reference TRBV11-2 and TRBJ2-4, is EAGVAQSPRYKIIEKRQSVAFWCNPISGHATLYWYQQILGQGPKLLIQFQNNGVVDDSQLPKDRFSAERLKGVDSTLKIQPAKLEDSAVYLCASSYAGQAKNIQYFGAGTRLSVL.

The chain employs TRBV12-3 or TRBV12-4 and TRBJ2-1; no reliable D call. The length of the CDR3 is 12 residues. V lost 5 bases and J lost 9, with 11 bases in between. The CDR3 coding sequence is TGTGCCAGCAGTCCGATGGCGTCTGAGCAGTTCTTC. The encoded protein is CASSPMASEQFF.

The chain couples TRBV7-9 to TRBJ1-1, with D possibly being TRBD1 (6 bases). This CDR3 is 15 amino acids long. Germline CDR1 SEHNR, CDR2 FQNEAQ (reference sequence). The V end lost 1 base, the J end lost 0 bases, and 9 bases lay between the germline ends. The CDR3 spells CASSLDEGVNTEAFF. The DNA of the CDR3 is TGTGCCAGCAGCTTAGACGAGGGGGTGAACACTGAAGCTTTCTTT.

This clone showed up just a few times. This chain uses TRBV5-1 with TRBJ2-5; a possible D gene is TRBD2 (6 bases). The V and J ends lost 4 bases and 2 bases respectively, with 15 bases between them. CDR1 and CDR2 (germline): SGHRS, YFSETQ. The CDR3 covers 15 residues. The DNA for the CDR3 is TGCGCCAGCAGCCCGGGGGTGGTACAACAAGAGACCCAGTACTTC. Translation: CASSPGVVQQETQYF.

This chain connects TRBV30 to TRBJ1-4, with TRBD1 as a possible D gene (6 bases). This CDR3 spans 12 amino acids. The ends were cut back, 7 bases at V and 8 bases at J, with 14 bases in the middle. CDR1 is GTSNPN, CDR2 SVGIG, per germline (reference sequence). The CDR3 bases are TGTGCCTCTGACCGAGGGGGAGAAAAACTGTTTTTT. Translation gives CASDRGGEKLFF.

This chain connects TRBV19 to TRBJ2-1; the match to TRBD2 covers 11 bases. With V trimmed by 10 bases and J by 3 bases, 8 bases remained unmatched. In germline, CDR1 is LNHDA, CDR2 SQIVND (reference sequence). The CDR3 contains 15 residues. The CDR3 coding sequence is TGTGCCACCACAACCGGGACTAGCGGCTACAATGAGCAGTTCTTC. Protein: CATTTGTSGYNEQFF.

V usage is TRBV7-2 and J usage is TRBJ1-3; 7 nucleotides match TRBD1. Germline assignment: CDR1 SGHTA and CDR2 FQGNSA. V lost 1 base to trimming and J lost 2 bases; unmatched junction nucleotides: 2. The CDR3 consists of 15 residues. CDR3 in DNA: TGTGCCAGCAGCTTAGACAGGGGTACTGGAAACACCATATATTTT. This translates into CASSLDRGTGNTIYF.

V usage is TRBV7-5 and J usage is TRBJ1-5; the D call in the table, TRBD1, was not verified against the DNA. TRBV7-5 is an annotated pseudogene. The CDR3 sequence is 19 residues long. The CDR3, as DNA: TGTGCCAGAAGCCTGAAACCGGGCAACAGGGAGTTCGACAATCAGCCCCAGCATTTT. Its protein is CARSLKPGNREFDNQPQHF.

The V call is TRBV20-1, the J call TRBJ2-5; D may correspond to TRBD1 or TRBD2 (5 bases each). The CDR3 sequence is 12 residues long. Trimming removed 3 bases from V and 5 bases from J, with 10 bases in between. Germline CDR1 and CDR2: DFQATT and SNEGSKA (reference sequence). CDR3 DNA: TGCAGTGCTAGTTCGGGGCTGGAGACCCAGTACTTC. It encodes CSASSGLETQYF.

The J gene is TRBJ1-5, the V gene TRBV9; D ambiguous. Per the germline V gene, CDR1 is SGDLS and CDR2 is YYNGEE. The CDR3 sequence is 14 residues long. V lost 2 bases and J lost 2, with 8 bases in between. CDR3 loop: CASSVSAGNQPQHF. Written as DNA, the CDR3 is TGTGCCAGCAGCGTGTCAGCGGGCAATCAGCCCCAGCATTTT.

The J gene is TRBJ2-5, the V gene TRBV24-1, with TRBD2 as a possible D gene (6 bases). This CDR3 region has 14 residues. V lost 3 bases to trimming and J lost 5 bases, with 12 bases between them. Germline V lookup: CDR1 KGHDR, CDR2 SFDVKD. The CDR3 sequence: CATSDKGGWETQYF. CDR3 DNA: TGTGCCACCAGTGATAAAGGAGGGTGGGAGACCCAGTACTTC.

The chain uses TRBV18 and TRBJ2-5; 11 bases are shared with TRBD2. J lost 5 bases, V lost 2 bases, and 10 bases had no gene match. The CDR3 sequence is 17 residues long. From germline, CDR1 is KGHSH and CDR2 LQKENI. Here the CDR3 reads CASSPALAGGNRETQYF. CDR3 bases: TGTGCCAGCTCACCAGCTCTAGCGGGAGGCAATAGGGAGACCCAGTACTTC.